Shown below are 17 T cell receptor beta chains from a single sample sequenced in a study of tissue T cells after allogeneic stem cell transplantation (dated by TCRdb to between 2020 and 2023). The time point label here, explained by the study, means: mouse harvest day 7 after allogeneic transplant. Mouse grafts combined 10^7 T-cell-depleted bone marrow cells with 10^6 splenic CD5+ T cells, given via tail vein injection. Library prep was done by the immunoSEQ multiplex PCR assay. TCRdb mirrors the immuneACCESS table, restricted to in-frame sequences. Some clones are absent from its copies; in checked studies, under half trace to an unresolved V gene, and the reason for the others is unknown. The table for this sample lists roughly 8,200 clones; nearly 45% of them were counted only once. Of the sample, 2% to 2.5% falls within the top ten clones. The sequencing input was skin. The receptors shown here come from a female BALB/c mouse given C57BL/6 T cells with graft-versus-host disease after an allogeneic hematopoietic cell transplant.

Comment on this clone: The listed genes are named as in mouse. The read falls 1 residue short of the CDR3 end, and the missing part is taken from the germline J gene. The V gene is TRBV26, the J gene TRBJ1-3, with D unclear. The CDR3 is 14 amino acids. V was cut by 6 bases and J by 0 bases, with 9 bases left in between. Germline assignment: CDR1 KGHPV and CDR2 FQNQEV (reference sequence). The part of the CDR3 DNA that was read is TGTGCCAGCAGCCTTCAGTATTCTGGAAATACGCTCTAT. The encoded protein is CASSLQYSGNTLY. The entire CDR3 protein is CASSLQYSGNTLYF.

As concerns this clone: The germline and genes are mouse ones. Read coverage stops 1 residue before the CDR3 terminus; the germline J gene supplies the remainder. V and J are TRBV20 and TRBJ1-4; TRBD1 matches at 8 bases. CDR3 length: 12 residues. After removal of 2 bases from V and 7 bases from J, the junction contained 0 bases not matched to a gene. Germline V lookup: CDR1 GFQATS, CDR2 STVNSAI. The part of the CDR3 DNA that was read is TGTGGTGCTAGGACAGGGGGCGAAAGATTATTT. It specifies CGARTGGERLF. The full CDR3 protein is CGARTGGERLFF.

With respect to this clone: Germline and genes here are mouse. Read data end 1 residue before the CDR3 end; the end is taken from the germline J gene. The chain carries TRBV26 and TRBJ1-2, with TRBD1 matching over 7 bases. The V segment lost 5 bases and the J segment 1 base; nucleotides outside the gene matches: 4. In germline, CDR1 is KGHPV, CDR2 FQNQEV (reference sequence). The CDR3 covers 14 residues. The sequenced part of the CDR3 DNA is TGTGCCAGCAGTTTGACAGGGCGAAACTCCGACTACACC. Residues: CASSLTGRNSDYT. The full CDR3 sequence reads CASSLTGRNSDYTF.

A note on this clone: The listed genes are named as in mouse. The DNA read from the CDR3 is TGTGCCAGCAGTCTCCAGGGCACTAGTGCAGAAACGCTGTAT. Protein sequence: CASSLQGTSAETLY. The whole CDR3 protein is CASSLQGTSAETLYF. This chain links TRBV26 with TRBJ2-3, with a tentative D call TRBD1 (5 bases). From the germline J gene comes the end of the CDR3, since the read stops 1 residue before it. Deletions cut 3 bases from V and 0 bases from J, with 10 bases between. CDR3 length: 15 residues. CDR1 and CDR2 from the germline V gene are KGHPV and FQNQEV (reference sequence).

As for this clone: Here the gene names and germline are mouse. The read ends 1 residue shy of where the CDR3 ends; the end is completed using the germline J gene. The chain has TRBV19 and TRBJ2-4; D is ambiguous. The CDR3 sequence is 14 residues long. The germline gives CDR1 FNHDT, CDR2 SITEND (reference sequence). Trimming took off 5 bases at V and 0 bases at J, with 10 bases between the two ends. The DNA read from the CDR3 is TGTGCCAGCAGGGCGAGGAATAGTCAAAACACCTTGTAC. As protein: CASRARNSQNTLY. Given in full, the CDR3 is CASRARNSQNTLYF.

For this clone: Gene names follow the mouse nomenclature. The read terminates 1 residue ahead of where the CDR3 ends, so the germline J gene completes it. This chain connects TRBV26 to TRBJ2-2; D perhaps matches TRBD1 (5 bases). Germline CDR1 and CDR2: KGHPV and FQNQEV (reference sequence). CDR3 size: 16 residues. V was shortened by 4 bases and J by 1 base, with 13 bases between the two germline ends. The CDR3 bases that were read are TGTGCCAGCAGTCCCAGCCAGGGAAGAAACACCGGGCAGCTCTAC. Amino acid sequence: CASSPSQGRNTGQLY. The full CDR3 sequence reads CASSPSQGRNTGQLYF.

Note on this clone: Any gene name here is a mouse gene name. The sequenced fragment ends 1 residue before the CDR3 boundary, so the rest is inferred from the germline J gene. J is TRBJ2-3 and V is TRBV2; 8 bases are shared with TRBD2. In germline, CDR1 is LGHNA, CDR2 YSYQKL. This CDR3 is built from 15 residues. The J segment lost 2 bases and the V segment lost 2 bases, leaving 3 bases of the junction unmatched. CDR3 DNA, as far as it was read: TGTGCCAGCAGCCAAACACTGGGGGTTGCAGAAACGCTGTAT. It yields the protein CASSQTLGVAETLY. The full CDR3 is CASSQTLGVAETLYF.

Notes on this clone: Gene names and germline refer to mouse. The read is 1 residue too short to cover the CDR3 end, so that end is filled in from the germline J gene. The rearrangement uses TRBV26 and TRBJ1-1; the match to TRBD1 covers 7 bases. Germline V lookup: CDR1 KGHPV, CDR2 FQNQEV (reference sequence). The CDR3 is made up of 14 amino acids. Unmatched junction bases numbered 3, after V lost 4 bases and J lost 1 base. The CDR3 spells CASSRGTENTEVFF. The CDR3 DNA, read in part, is TGTGCCAGCAGTCGGGGGACAGAAAACACAGAAGTCTTC.

There are a few counts of this clone. Germline and genes here are mouse. The read stops 1 residue short of the end of the CDR3; the missing end is completed from the germline J gene. The chain is built from TRBV26 and TRBJ2-2; the D is unclear. There are 15 residues in the CDR3. V lost 3 bases, J lost 0 bases, and 8 bases lay in between. Germline CDR1 KGHPV, CDR2 FQNQEV (reference sequence). CDR3 DNA (partial): TGTGCCAGCAGTCTTGGCGGAACAAACACCGGGCAGCTCTAC. Amino acids: CASSLGGTNTGQLY. The CDR3 in its entirety is CASSLGGTNTGQLYF.

Worth noting for this clone: Gene names refer to mouse genes. The CDR3 end lies 1 residue beyond the end of the read and is filled in from the germline J gene. V is TRBV3 and J is TRBJ2-1, with 9 bases matching TRBD2. CDR1 and CDR2 from the germline V gene are SNHLY and FYNGKV (reference sequence). Trimming at V came to 4 bases and at J to 5 bases, leaving 0 bases not matched to a gene. The CDR3 has 13 amino acids. CDR3 DNA, as far as it was read: TGTGCCAGCAGCTCTGGGGGGGATGCTGAGCAGTTC. This translates into CASSSGGDAEQF. The whole CDR3 is CASSSGGDAEQFF. Based on the CDR3 plus reference TRBV3 and TRBJ2-1, the full variable domain is GPKVLQIPSHQIIDMGQMVTLNCDPVSNHLYFYWYKQILGQQMEFLVNFYNGKVMEKSKLFKDQFSVERPDGSYFTLKIQPTALEDSAVYFCASSSGGDAEQFFGPGTRLTVL.

Worth noting for this clone: These gene names are mouse names. The CDR3 extends 1 residue past the end of the read, so its final part is completed from the germline J gene. This chain links TRBV20 with TRBJ2-1; 10 bases align to TRBD2. The CDR3 spans 16 residues. Germline V lookup: CDR1 GFQATS, CDR2 STVNSAI. V was clipped by 1 base and J by 1 base; unmatched bases: 4. The CDR3 spells CGARARDWGNYAEQFF. CDR3 bases read: TGTGGTGCTAGGGCCCGGGACTGGGGAAACTATGCTGAGCAGTTC.

As regards this clone: All gene names here are mouse names. CDR3 DNA (partial): TGTGCCAGCAGTTTCGGGACTGGGGGTTATGAACAGTAC. Amino acids: CASSFGTGGYEQY. The entire CDR3 protein is CASSFGTGGYEQYF. V and J are TRBV15 and TRBJ2-7; 11 bases are a match to TRBD2. The read comes to an end 1 residue before the CDR3 does, leaving the germline J gene to fill in the end. Germline V gene sequence: CDR1 SGHND, CDR2 FRSKSL. This CDR3 spans 14 amino acids. V dropped 3 bases and J dropped 4; count of bases not matched to a gene: 2.

In the case of this clone: Gene names denote mouse genes. The read ends 1 residue before the CDR3 terminus; that terminus is restored from the germline J gene. The chain links TRBV13-3 to TRBJ2-7; 8 bases fit TRBD2. The CDR3 runs to 14 residues. Losses at the gene ends were 0 bases for V and 2 bases for J; bases not matched to a gene: 1. Germline CDR1 is NNHDY and CDR2 is SYVADS. The CDR3 DNA, read in part, is TGTGCCAGCAGTGATGAGGGGGGGCCCTATGAACAGTAC. This sequence encodes CASSDEGGPYEQY. In full, the CDR3 is CASSDEGGPYEQYF.

Remarks on this clone: Any gene name here is a mouse gene name. Read coverage stops 1 residue before the CDR3 terminus; the germline J gene supplies the remainder. The chain links TRBV26 to TRBJ1-6; D gene ambiguous. Being an ORF, TRBJ1-6 has a function that is uncertain. The V and J ends lost 2 bases and 6 bases respectively, with 5 bases between them. This CDR3 has 13 amino acids. Germline V gene sequence: CDR1 KGHPV, CDR2 FQNQEV (reference sequence). CDR3 DNA (partial): TGTGCCAGCAGTCTGACCCTTAATTCGCCCCTCTAC. Its protein is CASSLTLNSPLY. The entire CDR3 protein is CASSLTLNSPLYF.

This clone came up a few times. Here the gene names and germline are mouse. The read is 1 residue too short to cover the CDR3 end, so that end is filled in from the germline J gene. The chain recombines TRBV5 with TRBJ1-1; weak D call: TRBD1 (5 bases). The CDR3 loop spans 12 amino acids. The V end was cut by 5 bases, the J end by 2 bases, with 6 bases between. Germline V gives CDR1 LGHNA, CDR2 YNLKQL (reference sequence). This CDR3 reads CASSRDNTEVFF. The CDR3 bases that were read are TGTGCCAGCAGCAGGGACAACACAGAAGTCTTC.

This clone was seen only a few times. Genes and germline come from the mouse. Read data end 1 residue before the CDR3 end; the end is taken from the germline J gene. The chain recombines TRBV26 with TRBJ1-6; no clear D. TRBJ1-6 qualifies as an ORF whose function is uncertain. Trimming cost V 2 bases and J 0 bases, with 5 bases left between them. This CDR3 contains 15 residues. From germline, CDR1 is KGHPV and CDR2 FQNQEV (reference sequence). The CDR3 sequence is CASSLTASYNSPLYF. The sequenced part of the CDR3 DNA is TGTGCCAGCAGTCTGACAGCTTCCTATAATTCGCCCCTCTAC.

Points on this clone: Gene names and germline match the mouse. The DNA ends 1 residue before the CDR3 does, and the rest of the CDR3 is filled in from the germline J gene. The identical CDR3 is also encoded by other nucleotide sequences in the sample. The rearrangement joins TRBV26 to TRBJ1-4; D not certain. Deletions cut 2 bases from V and 0 bases from J, with 4 bases between. The CDR3 totals 14 residues. Per germline, CDR1 KGHPV and CDR2 FQNQEV (reference sequence). The DNA read from the CDR3 is TGTGCCAGCAGTCTGCAGTTTTCCAACGAAAGATTATTT. It codes for CASSLQFSNERLF. The whole CDR3 reads CASSLQFSNERLFF.